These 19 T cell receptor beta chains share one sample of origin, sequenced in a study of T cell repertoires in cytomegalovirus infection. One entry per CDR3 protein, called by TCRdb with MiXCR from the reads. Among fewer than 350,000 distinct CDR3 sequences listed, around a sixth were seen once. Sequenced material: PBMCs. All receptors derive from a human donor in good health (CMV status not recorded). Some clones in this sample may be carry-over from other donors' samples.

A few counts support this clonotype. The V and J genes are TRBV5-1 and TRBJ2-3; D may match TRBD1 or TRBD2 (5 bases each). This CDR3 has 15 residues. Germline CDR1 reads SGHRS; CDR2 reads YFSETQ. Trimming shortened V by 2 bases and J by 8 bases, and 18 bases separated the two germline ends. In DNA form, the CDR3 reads TGCGCCAGCAGCTTCGGGGCTAGCCCTAGGGGTACGCAGTATTTT. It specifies CASSFGASPRGTQYF.

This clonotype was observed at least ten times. The CDR3 nucleotides are TGCGCCAGCAGTCCGTCCGGGACAGACTATGGCTACACCTTC. Amino acid sequence: CASSPSGTDYGYTF. The V and J genes are TRBV5-1 and TRBJ1-2, with 7 positions matching TRBD1. CDR1 is SGHRS and CDR2 is YFSETQ in the germline V gene. The length of the CDR3 is 14 residues. V shed 5 bases, J shed 3 bases, and the junction held 7 bases outside the gene matches.

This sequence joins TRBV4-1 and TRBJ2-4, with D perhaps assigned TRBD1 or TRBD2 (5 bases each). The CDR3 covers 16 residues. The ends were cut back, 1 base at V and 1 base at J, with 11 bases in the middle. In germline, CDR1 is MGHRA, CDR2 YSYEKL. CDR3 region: CASSQGRGAAKNIQYF. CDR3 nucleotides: TGCGCCAGCAGCCAAGGTAGAGGGGCGGCCAAAAACATTCAGTACTTC.

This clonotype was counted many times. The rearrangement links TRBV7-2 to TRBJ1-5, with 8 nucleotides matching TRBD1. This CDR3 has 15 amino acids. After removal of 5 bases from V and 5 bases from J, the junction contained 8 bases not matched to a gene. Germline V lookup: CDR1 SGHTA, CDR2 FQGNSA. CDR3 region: CASSRSGQGDQPQHF. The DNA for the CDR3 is TGTGCCAGCAGCCGCAGTGGACAGGGAGATCAGCCCCAGCATTTT.

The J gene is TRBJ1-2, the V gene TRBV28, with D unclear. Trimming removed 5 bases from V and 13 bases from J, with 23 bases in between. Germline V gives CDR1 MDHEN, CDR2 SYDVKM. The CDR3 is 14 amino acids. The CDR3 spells CASSPTYDSGSCTF. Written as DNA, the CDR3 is TGTGCCAGCAGTCCAACTTACGATTCGGGAAGCTGCACCTTC.

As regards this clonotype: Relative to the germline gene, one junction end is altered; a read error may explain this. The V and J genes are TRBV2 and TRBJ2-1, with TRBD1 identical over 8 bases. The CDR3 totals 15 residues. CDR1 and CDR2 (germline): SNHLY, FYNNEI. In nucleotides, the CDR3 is TGTGCCAGCAGCGAAGACAGGGGCGCCTACAATGAGCAGTTCTTC. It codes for CASSEDRGAYNEQFF.

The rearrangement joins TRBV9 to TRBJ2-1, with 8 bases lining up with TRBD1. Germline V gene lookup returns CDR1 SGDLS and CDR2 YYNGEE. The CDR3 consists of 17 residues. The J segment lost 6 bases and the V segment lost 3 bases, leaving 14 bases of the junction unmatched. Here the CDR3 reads CASSDSLSLDRGNEQFF. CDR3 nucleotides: TGTGCCAGCAGCGACTCCCTTTCCCTAGACAGGGGCAATGAGCAGTTCTTC.

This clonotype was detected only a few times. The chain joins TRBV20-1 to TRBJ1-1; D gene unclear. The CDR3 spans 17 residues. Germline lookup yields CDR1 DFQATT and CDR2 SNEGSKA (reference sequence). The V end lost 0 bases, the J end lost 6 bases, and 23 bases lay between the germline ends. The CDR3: CSARDVQALVVYAEAFF. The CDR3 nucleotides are TGCAGTGCTAGAGATGTTCAGGCGCTGGTCGTGTACGCTGAAGCTTTCTTT.

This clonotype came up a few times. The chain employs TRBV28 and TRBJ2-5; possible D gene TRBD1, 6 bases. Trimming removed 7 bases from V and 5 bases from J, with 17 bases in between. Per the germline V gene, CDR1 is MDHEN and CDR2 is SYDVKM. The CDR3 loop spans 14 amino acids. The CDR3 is CASTLSGTWETQYF. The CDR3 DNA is TGTGCCAGCACCTTATCGGGGACATGGGAGACCCAGTACTTC.

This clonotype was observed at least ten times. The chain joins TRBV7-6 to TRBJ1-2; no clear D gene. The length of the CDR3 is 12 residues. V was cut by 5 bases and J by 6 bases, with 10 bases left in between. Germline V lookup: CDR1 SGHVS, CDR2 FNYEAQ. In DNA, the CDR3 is TGTGCCAGCAGCCAGGACGGTCATGGCTACACCTTC. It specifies CASSQDGHGYTF.

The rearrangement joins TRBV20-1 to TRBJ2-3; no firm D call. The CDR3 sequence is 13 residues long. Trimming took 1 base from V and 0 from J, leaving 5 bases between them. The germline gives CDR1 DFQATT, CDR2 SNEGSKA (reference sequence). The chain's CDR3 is CSARGPSTDTQYF. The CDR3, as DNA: TGCAGTGCTAGAGGACCGAGCACAGATACGCAGTATTTT.

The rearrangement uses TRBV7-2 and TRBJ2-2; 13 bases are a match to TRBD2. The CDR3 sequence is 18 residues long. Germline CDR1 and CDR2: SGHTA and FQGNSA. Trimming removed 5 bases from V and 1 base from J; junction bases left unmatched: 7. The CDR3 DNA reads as TGTGCCAGCAGCCCCGGGACTAGCGGGGCCTTGAACACCGGGGAGCTGTTTTTT. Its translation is CASSPGTSGALNTGELFF.

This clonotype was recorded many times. CDR3 region: CASSSGPGSYEQYF. The CDR3 region has the DNA TGTGCCAGCAGCTCCGGCCCTGGCTCCTACGAGCAGTACTTC. The chain employs TRBV7-2 and TRBJ2-7; the D is unclear. CDR1 is SGHTA, CDR2 FQGNSA, per germline. This CDR3 is 14 amino acids long. Deletions cut 4 bases from V and 0 bases from J, with 10 bases between.

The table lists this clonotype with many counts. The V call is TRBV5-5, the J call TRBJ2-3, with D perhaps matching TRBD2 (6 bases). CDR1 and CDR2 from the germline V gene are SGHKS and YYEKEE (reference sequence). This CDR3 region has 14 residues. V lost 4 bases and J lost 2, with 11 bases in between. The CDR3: CASSPAGNTDTQYF. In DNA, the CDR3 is TGTGCCAGCAGCCCCGCGGGGAACACAGATACGCAGTATTTT.

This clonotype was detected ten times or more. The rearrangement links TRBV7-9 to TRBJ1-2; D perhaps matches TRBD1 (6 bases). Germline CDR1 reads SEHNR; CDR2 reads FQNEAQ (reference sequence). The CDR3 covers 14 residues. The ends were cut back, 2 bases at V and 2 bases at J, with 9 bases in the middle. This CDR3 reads CASSLTGQNYGYTF. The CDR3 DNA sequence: TGTGCCAGCAGCTTAACTGGACAGAACTATGGCTACACCTTC. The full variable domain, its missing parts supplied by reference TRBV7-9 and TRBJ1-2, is DTGVSQNPRHKITKRGQNVTFRCDPISEHNRLYWYRQTLGQGPEFLTYFQNEAQLEKSRLLSDRFSAERPKGSFSTLEIQRTEQGDSAMYLCASSLTGQNYGYTFGSGTRLTVV.

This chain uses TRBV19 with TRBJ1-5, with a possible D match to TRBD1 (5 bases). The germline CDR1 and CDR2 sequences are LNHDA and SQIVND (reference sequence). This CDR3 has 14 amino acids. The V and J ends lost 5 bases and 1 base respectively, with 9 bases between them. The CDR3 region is CASSLKGSNQPQHF. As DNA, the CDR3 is TGTGCCAGTAGTCTAAAGGGGAGCAATCAGCCCCAGCATTTT.

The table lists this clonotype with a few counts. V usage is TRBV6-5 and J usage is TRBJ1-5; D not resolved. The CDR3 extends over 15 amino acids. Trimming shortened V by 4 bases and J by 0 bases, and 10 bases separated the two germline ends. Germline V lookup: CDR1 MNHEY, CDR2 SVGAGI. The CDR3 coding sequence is TGTGCCAGCAGTTCGGCCGCTTATAGCAATCAGCCCCAGCATTTT. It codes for CASSSAAYSNQPQHF.

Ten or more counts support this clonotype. For the CDR3, the DNA is TGTGCCAGCGGGGGGGCCTACAATGAGCAGTTCTTC. This translates into CASGGAYNEQFF. The chain is built from TRBV6-1 and TRBJ2-1; 7 nucleotides agree with TRBD2. CDR1 is MNHNS and CDR2 is SASEGT in the germline V gene. The CDR3 extends over 12 amino acids. The V gene end was trimmed by 8 bases and the J gene end by 2 bases; junction bases not matched to a gene: 0.

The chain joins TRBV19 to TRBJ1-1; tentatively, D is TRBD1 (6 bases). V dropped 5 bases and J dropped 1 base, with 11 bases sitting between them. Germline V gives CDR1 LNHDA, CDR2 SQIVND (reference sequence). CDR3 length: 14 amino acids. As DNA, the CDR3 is TGTGCCAGTAGTCCCCTGGACAGGAACACTGAAGCTTTCTTT. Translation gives CASSPLDRNTEAFF.